The 20 T cell receptor beta chains listed next were all sequenced from one sample in a study of shared clonotypes between healthy human individuals. Clones were read by immunoSEQ multiplex PCR, and TCRdb kept only the in-frame ones, dropping some. In the table there are 450,000 to 600,000 clones, more than 65% of which are singletons. The sequenced sample was PBMCs. These receptors were taken from a woman aged 40 to 55 in good health. Some clones in this sample may be carry-over from other donors' samples.

V is TRBV28 and J is TRBJ2-7; 9 bases align to TRBD2. The J segment lost 3 bases and the V segment lost 4 bases, leaving 7 bases of the junction unmatched. Germline CDR1 is MDHEN and CDR2 is SYDVKM. This CDR3 is built from 15 residues. DNA for the CDR3: TGTGCCAGCAGTTCAACCGGGACTAGCTACTACGAGCAGTACTTC. Amino acids: CASSSTGTSYYEQYF.

The rearrangement joins TRBV25-1 to TRBJ1-4, with D possibly being TRBD1 (5 bases). Per germline, CDR1 MGHDK and CDR2 SYGVNS. Trimming cost V 4 bases and J 12 bases, with 18 bases left between them. The CDR3 has 14 amino acids. The CDR3 reads CASSGPGTGHELFF. CDR3 DNA sequence: TGTGCCAGCAGTGGTCCAGGGACCGGTCATGAACTGTTTTTT.

The chain couples TRBV7-8 to TRBJ1-1; D uncertain. The CDR3 has 14 residues. V lost 1 base and J lost 3, with 9 bases in between. From germline, CDR1 is SGHVS and CDR2 FQNEAQ. The CDR3 nucleotides read TGTGCCAGCAGCTTAGGAGGGTGGGACACTGAAGCTTTCTTT. It encodes CASSLGGWDTEAFF. Full variable domain (rest looked up from reference TRBV7-8 and TRBJ1-1): GAGVSQSPRYKVAKRGQDVALRCDPISGHVSLFWYQQALGQGPEFLTYFQNEAQLDKSGLPSDRFFAERPEGSVSTLKIQRTQQEDSAVYLCASSLGGWDTEAFFGQGTRLTVV.

The chain combines TRBV19 with TRBJ2-1; D gene ambiguous. Deletions cut 7 bases from V and 0 bases from J, with 19 bases between. This CDR3 contains 17 residues. From germline, CDR1 is LNHDA and CDR2 SQIVND (reference sequence). CDR3 sequence: CASTPYRRSSSYNEQFF. The CDR3, as DNA: TGTGCCAGTACCCCCTACCGGCGATCAAGCTCCTACAATGAGCAGTTCTTC.

The chain uses TRBV30 and TRBJ2-7, with 10 bases aligning to TRBD1. V lost 5 bases and J lost 5; bases outside the gene matches: 9. Germline-derived CDR1 and CDR2 are GTSNPN and SVGIG (reference sequence). This CDR3 is built from 14 residues. The CDR3 coding sequence is TGTGCCTGGGCCCGGGGGACAGGGGTCAACGAGCAGTACTTC. Translation: CAWARGTGVNEQYF.

The J gene is TRBJ2-7, the V gene TRBV5-1, with D uncertain. V lost 4 bases and J 3 bases, leaving 11 bases between the germline ends. The CDR3 length is 13 residues. The germline CDR1 and CDR2 sequences are SGHRS and YFSETQ. Here the CDR3 reads CASSVGPDYEQYF. CDR3 nucleotide sequence: TGCGCCAGCAGCGTAGGGCCAGACTACGAGCAGTACTTC.

V usage is TRBV7-2 and J usage is TRBJ1-2; D uncertain. This CDR3 has 14 amino acids. Trimming removed 7 bases from V and 2 bases from J, with 14 bases in between. CDR1 SGHTA and CDR2 FQGNSA come from the germline V gene. This CDR3 reads CASNLYRANYGYTF. The CDR3 DNA follows: TGTGCCAGCAACCTGTACAGAGCCAACTATGGCTACACCTTC.

The CDR3 bases are TGTGCCAGCAGTGAGAGGGAGGGCCCCTCGGGTGAGCAGTTCTTC. This sequence encodes CASSEREGPSGEQFF. This chain joins TRBV7-3 and TRBJ2-1; 7 positions agree with TRBD2. The CDR3 covers 15 residues. Losses at the gene ends were 6 bases for V and 9 bases for J; bases not matched to a gene: 14. From germline, CDR1 is SGHTA and CDR2 FQGTGA.

This chain joins TRBV9 and TRBJ2-2, with a tentative D call TRBD2 (5 bases). This CDR3 contains 14 residues. The germline gives CDR1 SGDLS, CDR2 YYNGEE. V was cut by 3 bases and J by 7 bases, with 13 bases left in between. The CDR3 DNA sequence: TGTGCCAGCAGCGAGACCAACGGGATCGGGGAGCTGTTTTTT. Translating gives CASSETNGIGELFF.

The genes are TRBV18 and TRBJ2-7, with 8 nucleotides matching TRBD1. The CDR3 is made up of 16 amino acids. J was trimmed by 7 bases and V by 4 bases; bases with no gene match: 15. CDR1 is KGHSH, CDR2 LQKENI, per germline. The CDR3 coding sequence is TGTGCCAGCTCACTCGGGAGCGTGACAGGGGCGAGGGAGCAGTACTTC. This gives the protein CASSLGSVTGAREQYF.

J is TRBJ2-4 and V is TRBV7-9; D might be TRBD1 or TRBD2, each matching 5 bases. The CDR3 consists of 14 residues. Germline V gene sequence: CDR1 SEHNR, CDR2 FQNEAQ (reference sequence). V was shortened by 3 bases and J by 8 bases, with 14 bases between the two germline ends. The CDR3 loop reads CASSFFPGRDIQYF. The CDR3 coding sequence is TGTGCCAGCAGCTTCTTCCCAGGGCGGGACATTCAGTACTTC.

This clone has a single count. The rearrangement uses TRBV29-1 and TRBJ2-1, with 10 bases lining up with TRBD1. CDR1 SQVTM and CDR2 ANQGSEA come from the germline V gene. The V gene end was trimmed by 6 bases and the J gene end by 9 bases; junction bases not matched to a gene: 8. This CDR3 spans 13 amino acids. CDR3 sequence reads: CSVALTGGLEQFF. The CDR3, as DNA: TGCAGCGTCGCATTGACAGGGGGCCTTGAGCAGTTCTTC.

There are a few counts of this clone. The V call is TRBV7-9, the J call TRBJ1-6; D uncertain. V dropped 7 bases and J dropped 8 bases, with 15 bases sitting between them. The CDR3 is 14 residues long. The germline V gene encodes CDR1 SEHNR and CDR2 FQNEAQ (reference sequence). The CDR3 DNA reads as TGTGCCAGCACTACCGGACTAGGAGATTCACCCCTCCACTTT. Translation: CASTTGLGDSPLHF.

This sequence joins TRBV29-1 and TRBJ2-7, with D maybe TRBD2 (8 bases). Trimming removed 7 bases from V and 6 bases from J, with 19 bases in between. CDR1 is SQVTM and CDR2 is ANQGSEA in the germline V gene. The CDR3 spans 13 residues. The CDR3 loop reads CSAGGQGDSEQYF. The CDR3 nucleotides read TGCAGCGCGGGGGGGCAGGGGGACTCCGAGCAGTACTTC.

This clone was observed many times. The chain uses TRBV2 and TRBJ2-7; 8 bases are shared with TRBD2. CDR1 is SNHLY, CDR2 FYNNEI, per germline. With 5 bases clipped from V and 0 bases from J, the junction kept 3 bases outside the gene matches. CDR3 size: 14 residues. The CDR3 loop reads CASSPGLGSYEQYF. DNA of the CDR3: TGTGCCAGCAGTCCGGGACTAGGCTCCTACGAGCAGTACTTC.

The rearrangement links TRBV9 to TRBJ1-2; D gene uncertain. There are 14 residues in the CDR3. CDR1 and CDR2 from the germline V gene are SGDLS and YYNGEE. V was pared by 6 bases and J by 0 bases, with 12 bases between. The CDR3 here is CASTLDTSNYGYTF. CDR3 in DNA: TGTGCCAGCACCCTAGACACGTCTAACTATGGCTACACCTTC. Variable domain in full (rest from reference TRBV9 and TRBJ1-2): DSGVTQTPKHLITATGQRVTLRCSPRSGDLSVYWYQQSLDQGLQFLIQYYNGEERAKGNILERFSAQQFPDLHSELNLSSLELGDSALYFCASTLDTSNYGYTFGSGTRLTVV.

CDR3 region: CASSRGNSPLHF. The CDR3 DNA reads TGTGCCAGCAGCCGTGGGAATTCACCCCTCCACTTT. The chain combines TRBV11-1 with TRBJ1-6; no clear D. Germline lookup yields CDR1 SGHAT and CDR2 FQDESV (reference sequence). V was clipped by 5 bases and J by 7 bases, with 6 bases between them. The CDR3 runs 12 residues.

The J gene is TRBJ2-2, the V gene TRBV11-2, with D unresolved. The CDR3 loop spans 14 amino acids. V lost 4 bases to trimming and J lost 4 bases, with 10 bases between them. In germline, CDR1 is SGHAT, CDR2 FQNNGV. CDR3 coding DNA: TGTGCCAGCAGCTCCCCTAAGGCCACCGGGGAGCTGTTTTTT. It encodes CASSSPKATGELFF.

The chain is built from TRBV6-1 and TRBJ2-7; D perhaps matches TRBD1 (5 bases). The length of the CDR3 is 13 residues. Germline CDR1 and CDR2: MNHNS and SASEGT. The V end lost 8 bases, the J end lost 2 bases, and 13 bases lay between the germline ends. The CDR3 here is CASGADDTYEQYF. The CDR3 region has the DNA TGTGCCAGCGGGGCGGATGACACCTACGAGCAGTACTTC.

The rearrangement links TRBV6-6 to TRBJ1-5; unclear D gene. The CDR3 runs 13 residues. Germline values: CDR1 MNHNY, CDR2 SVGAGI (reference sequence). V shed 6 bases and J shed 0 bases, with 6 bases lying between them. The CDR3 sequence is CASSYNSNQPQHF. In DNA form, the CDR3 reads TGTGCCAGCAGCTACAATAGCAATCAGCCCCAGCATTTT.